This T cell receptor beta chain originates from a study of OX40 agonist ivuxolimab in advanced cancers. For the study at large: The dose-escalation group included hepatocellular carcinoma, melanoma, renal cell carcinoma and head and neck cancer.

Autoimmune disease history or systemic immunosuppression led to patient exclusion. Overall study results and limits: Expanded peripheral T cell antigen specificity was not determined. Averaging showed that CD8+ T cells had more expanded clones than CD4+ did.

TCRdb's copy holds only in-frame clones and misses some; the assay was immunoSEQ multiplex PCR. This table holds roughly 63,000 clones, about 89% found once. The CDR3 sequence is 15 residues long. V lost 2 bases to trimming and J lost 7 bases, with 12 bases between them. Germline V gene data show CDR1 as LNHNV and CDR2 as YYDKDF (reference sequence). As regards this clone: What it binds is unknown.

This chain uses TRBV15 with TRBJ1-6; weak D call: TRBD1 (5 bases). Sequencing used CD4+ or CD8+ T cells sorted from blood, obtained in a trial of the OX40 agonist ivuxolimab. The receptor was derived from an adult with an advanced solid tumor such as melanoma, head and neck, liver or kidney cancer. CDR3 residues: CATSRSGTANSPLHF. As DNA, the CDR3 is TGTGCCACCAGCAGATCCGGGACCGCGAATTCACCCCTCCACTTT.